The 32 T cell receptor beta chains reported below all come from one sample, sequenced in a study of spatial heterogeneity in lung cancer. Sample time point: sample taken at primary tumor resection. Tumor, nontumor lung or frozen PBMC supplied whole RNA that was sequenced unsorted. TCRdb re-called the 5' RACE reads with MiXCR, one entry per CDR3 protein. Of around 63,000 distinct CDR3 sequences listed, around 8.2% are singletons. The sample in question was PBMCs, obtained at surgery. The source of these receptors is a female donor with early-stage non-small cell lung cancer.

The V gene is TRBV19, the J gene TRBJ1-6; TRBD1 agrees at 7 bases. Losses at the gene ends were 9 bases for V and 0 bases for J; bases not matched to a gene: 11. This CDR3 is built from 17 residues. The germline V gene has CDR1 LNHDA and CDR2 SQIVND (reference sequence). CDR3 amino acids: CASREQGRGSYNSPLHF. The DNA for the CDR3 is TGTGCCAGCAGGGAACAGGGGCGGGGCTCCTATAATTCACCCCTCCACTTT.

The genes are TRBV6-2 or TRBV6-3 and TRBJ2-5; TRBD1 matches at 10 bases. V was pared by 0 bases and J by 4 bases, with 14 bases of the junction left unmatched. Germline CDR1 and CDR2: MNHEY and SVGEGT. The length of the CDR3 is 19 residues. CDR3 coding DNA: TGTGCCAGCAGTTACTCGAGTCAGCCGGGACAGGGGAACAGAGAGACCCAGTACTTC. This codes for CASSYSSQPGQGNRETQYF.

CDR3 DNA: TGTGCCAGCAGTTCCAAAGTCAGGGTTGAGCAGTTCTTC. This sequence encodes CASSSKVRVEQFF. The V call is TRBV7-2, the J call TRBJ2-1; D might be TRBD1 (5 bases). The germline V gene has CDR1 SGHTA and CDR2 FQGNSA. This CDR3 is 13 amino acids long. V lost 6 bases, J lost 9 bases, and 15 bases lay in between.

In its sample, this clonotype was seen many times. The genes are TRBV10-3 and TRBJ1-2; tentative D call: TRBD1 (5 bases). From germline, CDR1 is ENHRY and CDR2 SYGVKD. V lost 6 bases, J lost 8 bases, and 16 bases lay in between. The CDR3 covers 13 residues. Here the CDR3 DNA reads TGTGCCATCAGCCCGGACAAGGATCGGGGCTACACCTTC. It encodes CAISPDKDRGYTF.

This clonotype was seen a few times. The genes are TRBV20-1 and TRBJ1-2, with D possibly matching TRBD1 (6 bases). CDR1 DFQATT and CDR2 SNEGSKA come from the germline V gene (reference sequence). V dropped 5 bases and J dropped 1 base, with 17 bases sitting between them. This CDR3 spans 15 amino acids. The CDR3, as DNA: TGCAGTGCTCGTTCGGGGGGCCGAATTAACTATGGCTACACCTTC. Protein sequence: CSARSGGRINYGYTF.

Only a few counts were recorded for this clonotype. The chain carries TRBV27 and TRBJ2-3; D call uncertain. Germline assignment: CDR1 MNHEY and CDR2 SMNVEV (reference sequence). The CDR3 is 15 amino acids. Between the trimmed V and J ends, which lost 1 base and 1 base, there was a span of 9 bases. CDR3 region: CASSLLLPGTDTQYF. CDR3 bases: TGTGCCAGCAGTTTATTACTTCCTGGCACAGATACGCAGTATTTT.

This clonotype showed up just a few times. The V call is TRBV2, the J call TRBJ2-3, with 8 bases aligning to TRBD2. With V trimmed by 6 bases and J by 4 bases, 6 bases remained unmatched. The CDR3 contains 14 residues. Germline assignment: CDR1 SNHLY and CDR2 FYNNEI. CDR3 coding DNA: TGTGCCAGCAGATTACTAGCGGCTCCAGATACGCAGTATTTT. This gives the protein CASRLLAAPDTQYF.

This clonotype occurred many times. The gene calls are TRBV3-1 and TRBJ2-6; TRBD2 is a possible D gene (5 bases). The CDR3 has 18 residues. Germline CDR1 and CDR2: LGHDT and YNNKEL (reference sequence). V lost 3 bases and J lost 0, with 15 bases in between. The CDR3 DNA reads TGTGCCAGCAGCCACCCGCCGAGGAGGACCTCTGGGGCCAACGTCCTGACTTTC. It translates to CASSHPPRRTSGANVLTF. Complete variable domain (other parts from reference TRBV3-1 and TRBJ2-6): DTAVSQTPKYLVTQMGNDKSIKCEQNLGHDTMYWYKQDSKKFLKIMFSYNNKELIINETVPNRFSPKSPDKAHLNLHINSLELGDSAVYFCASSHPPRRTSGANVLTFGAGSRLTVL.

This clonotype was counted only a few times. The rearrangement joins TRBV6-5 to TRBJ1-1, with D unclear. V lost 7 bases and J 1 base, leaving 10 bases between the germline ends. Germline V gene data show CDR1 as MNHEY and CDR2 as SVGAGI. The CDR3 runs to 13 residues. The DNA of the CDR3 is TGTGCCAGCACACGGTTGCCGAACACTGAAGCTTTCTTT. It encodes CASTRLPNTEAFF.

This clonotype appeared a few times. The V and J genes are TRBV20-1 and TRBJ1-4; D not certain. The V gene lost 3 bases and the J gene lost 6 bases, with 11 bases spanning the gap. Germline CDR1 reads DFQATT; CDR2 reads SNEGSKA (reference sequence). The CDR3 runs to 13 residues. CDR3 region: CSARAGEHEKLFF. CDR3 coding DNA: TGCAGTGCTAGGGCCGGGGAGCATGAAAAACTGTTTTTT.

With regard to this clonotype: Being one base from a much bigger clone, this may be a read error. The V and J genes are TRBV28 and TRBJ2-5; the D gene could be TRBD1 or TRBD2 (5 bases each). In germline, CDR1 is MDHEN, CDR2 SYDVKM. CDR3 length: 14 amino acids. The CDR3 here is CGSTPGHEQETQYF. CDR3 nucleotides: TGTGGCAGCACCCCGGGGCACGAACAAGAGACCCAGTACTTC.

This clonotype has more than one count but fewer than ten. This chain connects TRBV5-6 to TRBJ2-1; D unresolved. The CDR3 is 14 residues long. Trimming pared 7 bases from V and 8 bases from J, leaving 19 bases between. CDR1 is SGHDT and CDR2 is YYEEEE in the germline V gene. Here the CDR3 DNA reads TGTGCCAGCCGGCTCAGCATCTCTAGGGATGAGCAGTTCTTC. This translates into CASRLSISRDEQFF.

In this sample, this clonotype turned up many times. The V and J genes are TRBV10-3 and TRBJ2-7; TRBD2 might be the D (6 bases). Germline V lookup: CDR1 ENHRY, CDR2 SYGVKD. The CDR3 is 13 residues long. CDR3 DNA: TGTTCTATAGCGGCAGCCTTCGCGGGGGAGCAGTACGTC. It translates to CSIAAAFAGEQYV.

This clonotype has at least ten counts. The chain has TRBV12-3 or TRBV12-4 and TRBJ2-1; D gene uncertain. The CDR3 is 16 amino acids. V was shortened by 1 base and J by 10 bases, with 20 bases between the two germline ends. The chain's CDR3 is CASSLVGLSLGPEQFF. The CDR3 bases are TGTGCCAGCAGTTTAGTAGGCTTAAGTTTAGGCCCGGAGCAGTTCTTC.

The sample holds many counts of this clonotype. The chain is built from TRBV3-1 and TRBJ1-2, with D perhaps TRBD1 (6 bases). The CDR3 contains 13 residues. Between the trimmed V and J ends, which lost 6 bases and 1 base, there was a span of 9 bases. Germline V gene data show CDR1 as LGHDT and CDR2 as YNNKEL (reference sequence). CDR3 protein: CASSRQDNYGYTF. CDR3 DNA sequence: TGTGCCAGCAGTAGACAGGATAACTATGGCTACACCTTC.

The table lists this clonotype with many counts. This chain connects TRBV27 to TRBJ2-5, with no clear D. Trimming removed 8 bases from V and 5 bases from J, with 12 bases in between. Germline V lookup: CDR1 MNHEY, CDR2 SMNVEV (reference sequence). CDR3 length: 12 amino acids. The CDR3 DNA follows: TGTGCCAGCTCTCCGACCGGGGAGACCCAGTACTTC. This translates into CASSPTGETQYF.

The chain employs TRBV11-2 and TRBJ1-1, with 8 bases that match TRBD1. Germline V gene data show CDR1 as SGHAT and CDR2 as FQNNGV. V was clipped by 1 base and J by 10 bases; unmatched bases: 5. The CDR3 length is 13 residues. CDR3 bases: TGTGCCAGCAGCTTAGGCAGGGGGCGGGGAGCTTTCTTT. Protein product: CASSLGRGRGAFF.

The V and J genes are TRBV5-1 and TRBJ2-2; the match to TRBD1 covers 8 bases. CDR1 SGHRS and CDR2 YFSETQ come from the germline V gene. Trimming removed 2 bases from V and 7 bases from J; junction bases left unmatched: 4. The CDR3 sequence is 14 residues long. The CDR3 here is CASSFGQGVGELFF. CDR3 nucleotide sequence: TGCGCCAGCAGCTTCGGACAGGGTGTCGGGGAGCTGTTTTTT.

The chain uses TRBV2 and TRBJ2-1; TRBD1 aligns across 8 bases. CDR1 and CDR2 from the germline V gene are SNHLY and FYNNEI. With 7 bases clipped from V and 15 bases from J, the junction kept 11 bases outside the gene matches. The CDR3 contains 12 residues. The CDR3 DNA reads TGTGCCAGCACGGGGACAGGCCTCCTTCGGTTCTTC. Protein product: CASTGTGLLRFF. The whole variable domain, remainder taken from reference TRBV2 and TRBJ2-1, is EPEVTQTPSHQVTQMGQEVILRCVPISNHLYFYWYRQILGQKVEFLVSFYNNEISEKSEIFDDQFSVERPDGSNFTLKIRSTKLEDSAMYFCASTGTGLLRFFGPGTRLTVL.

This clonotype was observed a handful of times. The V gene is TRBV7-9, the J gene TRBJ2-3; D gene uncertain. The CDR3 is 15 residues long. Germline loops: CDR1 SEHNR, CDR2 FQNEAQ (reference sequence). Deletions cut 2 bases from V and 4 bases from J, with 13 bases between. This chain's CDR3 is CASSLKGNSADTQYF. The CDR3 bases are TGTGCCAGCAGCTTAAAGGGTAACTCCGCAGATACGCAGTATTTT.

At least ten counts were recorded for this clonotype. The J gene is TRBJ2-2, the V gene TRBV12-3 or TRBV12-4, with a weak D call TRBD2 (7 bases). Trimming stripped 8 bases from V and 2 bases from J, with 12 bases between. The CDR3 runs to 14 residues. The CDR3 reads CASRGARNTGELFF. CDR3 sequence (DNA): TGTGCCAGCCGGGGGGCTAGAAACACCGGGGAGCTGTTTTTT.

This clonotype was seen ten or more times. The chain has TRBV3-1 and TRBJ2-5, with 8 bases lining up with TRBD2. Losses at the gene ends were 0 bases for V and 2 bases for J; bases not matched to a gene: 5. Germline CDR1 reads LGHDT; CDR2 reads YNNKEL (reference sequence). This CDR3 spans 16 amino acids. The CDR3 sequence: CASSQEGGGPQETQYF. The CDR3 DNA follows: TGTGCCAGCAGCCAAGAAGGCGGGGGGCCTCAAGAGACCCAGTACTTC.

This rearrangement joins TRBV27 to TRBJ1-1; TRBD1 is a possible D gene (5 bases). This CDR3 has 14 residues. The germline gives CDR1 MNHEY, CDR2 SMNVEV (reference sequence). The V and J ends lost 4 bases and 2 bases respectively, with 11 bases between them. The CDR3 sequence is CASSWRGANTEAFF. CDR3 DNA: TGTGCCAGCAGTTGGAGAGGGGCTAACACTGAAGCTTTCTTT.

This clonotype was observed at least ten times. The V call is TRBV5-1, the J call TRBJ2-5; D may be TRBD2 (5 bases). This CDR3 is 15 amino acids long. V shed 0 bases and J shed 5 bases, with 14 bases lying between them. CDR1 is SGHRS and CDR2 is YFSETQ in the germline V gene. CDR3 sequence reads: CASSLAGTRGETQYF. The CDR3 bases are TGCGCCAGCAGCTTGGCCGGAACTCGAGGGGAGACCCAGTACTTC.

This clonotype was recorded a few times. The gene calls are TRBV6-5 and TRBJ2-6; D is unresolved. From germline, CDR1 is MNHEY and CDR2 SVGAGI. V lost 0 bases and J lost 2, with 8 bases in between. This CDR3 has 16 amino acids. As DNA, the CDR3 is TGTGCCAGCAGTTACTCGACGGGTACTGGGGCCAACGTCCTGACTTTC. Encoded protein: CASSYSTGTGANVLTF.

The chain recombines TRBV11-2 with TRBJ2-5; possibly TRBD2 for D (7 bases). Per germline, CDR1 SGHAT and CDR2 FQNNGV. V dropped 5 bases and J dropped 4 bases, with 17 bases sitting between them. This CDR3 region has 15 residues. CDR3 nucleotide sequence: TGTGCCAGCAGCCCAGTGGGGGGGGGCGGAGAGACCCAGTACTTC. It specifies CASSPVGGGGETQYF.

Of note for this clonotype: At one boundary the junction diverges from the germline segment, which might be a read error. This chain links TRBV4-2 with TRBJ2-2, with unresolved D. There are 15 residues in the CDR3. The V gene's germline CDR1 is LGHNA and CDR2 YNFKEQ. This chain's CDR3 is CASSQEPANSGELFF. CDR3 nucleotides: TGTGCCAGCAGCCAAGAGCCGGCAAACAGCGGGGAGCTGTTTTTT.

This clonotype has a handful of counts. The chain has TRBV29-1 and TRBJ2-5; 11 nucleotides match TRBD2. Germline CDR1 is SQVTM and CDR2 is ANQGSEA. Trimming took 6 bases from V and 0 from J; bases not matched to a gene: 9. This CDR3 comprises 16 residues. The CDR3 here is CSVGKASGGHQETQYF. In DNA, the CDR3 is TGCAGCGTGGGCAAGGCTAGCGGGGGGCACCAAGAGACCCAGTACTTC.

This clonotype was recorded a few times. V gene TRBV6-1 combines with J gene TRBJ1-2; D gene ambiguous. Germline CDR1 reads MNHNS; CDR2 reads SASEGT. V dropped 6 bases and J dropped 0 bases, with 14 bases sitting between them. This CDR3 comprises 15 residues. CDR3 sequence (DNA): TGTGCCAGCAGCCTGACTGTTGAAGCTAACTATGGCTACACCTTC. Translating it yields CASSLTVEANYGYTF.

The table lists this clonotype with many counts. The chain recombines TRBV5-1 with TRBJ1-5; no reliable D call. Deletions cut 3 bases from V and 3 bases from J, with 7 bases between. CDR1 is SGHRS and CDR2 is YFSETQ in the germline V gene. The length of the CDR3 is 13 residues. The CDR3 DNA reads as TGCGCCAGCAGCTCCGACTTCAATCAGCCCCAGCATTTT. Amino acids: CASSSDFNQPQHF.

Many counts were recorded for this clonotype. V gene TRBV9 combines with J gene TRBJ2-2, with TRBD1 matching over 8 bases. J gave up 1 base and V 3 bases, and 5 bases lay outside the gene matches. This CDR3 comprises 16 residues. Germline V gene sequence: CDR1 SGDLS, CDR2 YYNGEE. The CDR3 sequence is CASSALQGVNTGELFF. Written as DNA, the CDR3 is TGTGCCAGCAGCGCCTTACAGGGGGTGAACACCGGGGAGCTGTTTTTT.

This clonotype was picked up many times. The chain employs TRBV5-1 and TRBJ1-1; 8 nucleotides line up with TRBD1. CDR1 and CDR2 from the germline V gene are SGHRS and YFSETQ. The length of the CDR3 is 16 residues. Trimming cost V 4 bases and J 0 bases; bases outside gene matches: 8. CDR3 region: CASSATGAAVNTEAFF. In DNA, the CDR3 is TGCGCCAGCAGCGCGACAGGGGCGGCGGTGAACACTGAAGCTTTCTTT.